The 23 T cell receptor beta chains below were found in one sample sequenced in a study of blood T cell repertoires in COVID-19. TCRdb's table, derived via immunoSEQ multiplex PCR, lists solely in-frame clones and lacks some. The repertoire holds just over 150,000 clones, with around 93% as singletons. The specimen sequenced was peripheral blood. The origin of the receptors is a man in his thirties or forties with COVID-19, enrolled during active disease.

The chain combines TRBV6-5 with TRBJ1-2; TRBD1 aligns across 8 bases. Losses at the gene ends were 4 bases for V and 13 bases for J; bases not matched to a gene: 11. The germline V gene has CDR1 MNHEY and CDR2 SVGAGI. The CDR3 totals 13 residues. CDR3 region: CASSWDRLREGTF. The CDR3 region has the DNA TGTGCCAGCAGTTGGGACAGGTTGAGGGAGGGCACCTTC.

The chain joins TRBV5-1 to TRBJ1-2, with TRBD1 identical over 9 bases. The CDR3 is made up of 13 amino acids. V lost 8 bases, J lost 3 bases, and 5 bases stayed unmatched. The V gene's germline CDR1 is SGHRS and CDR2 YFSETQ. The CDR3 coding sequence is TGCGCCAGTGGGACAGGGATGGACTATGGCTACACCTTC. Translated: CASGTGMDYGYTF. Together with reference TRBV5-1 and TRBJ1-2, the CDR3 gives the full variable domain: KAGVTQTPRYLIKTRGQQVTLSCSPISGHRSVSWYQQTPGQGLQFLFEYFSETQRNKGNFPGRFSGRQFSNSRSEMNVSTLELGDSALYLCASGTGMDYGYTFGSGTRLTVV.

J is TRBJ1-2 and V is TRBV27; 8 positions agree with TRBD1. The germline gives CDR1 MNHEY, CDR2 SMNVEV (reference sequence). The CDR3 loop spans 14 amino acids. V gave up 5 bases and J gave up 8 bases; unmatched junction bases: 10. The chain's CDR3 is CASSPTGTGLGYTF. The CDR3 coding sequence is TGTGCCAGCAGTCCAACCGGGACAGGATTAGGCTACACCTTC.

This clone was recorded only once. The gene calls are TRBV6-2 or TRBV6-3 and TRBJ1-6; TRBD1 is a possible D gene (5 bases). This CDR3 contains 13 residues. Per germline, CDR1 MNHEY and CDR2 SVGEGT. Trimming cost V 2 bases and J 11 bases, with 10 bases left between them. The CDR3 region has the DNA TGTGCCAGCAGTTACGTCGGGGGACCACCCCTCCACTTT. Protein product: CASSYVGGPPLHF.

CDR3 loop: CASSDRTGSAYEQYF. The CDR3 DNA reads TGTGCCAGCAGTGATAGGACAGGGTCCGCCTACGAGCAGTACTTC. The chain combines TRBV6-1 with TRBJ2-7, with 8 positions matching TRBD1. Germline-derived CDR1 and CDR2 are MNHNS and SASEGT. The CDR3 has 15 amino acids. The J segment lost 2 bases and the V segment lost 3 bases, leaving 6 bases of the junction unmatched.

The CDR3 spells CASSSQNLYGYTF. In nucleotides, the CDR3 is TGTGCCAGCAGTTCTCAGAACCTCTATGGCTACACCTTC. This chain connects TRBV28 to TRBJ1-2; D gene ambiguous. There are 13 residues in the CDR3. CDR1 MDHEN and CDR2 SYDVKM come from the germline V gene. V gave up 4 bases and J gave up 4 bases, with 10 bases separating them.

The V and J genes are TRBV27 and TRBJ1-5; D not resolved. V shed 5 bases and J shed 2 bases, with 13 bases lying between them. The CDR3 has 15 residues. Germline V gene data show CDR1 as MNHEY and CDR2 as SMNVEV (reference sequence). The CDR3 sequence: CASSAQNVGNQPQHF. CDR3 nucleotides: TGTGCCAGCAGTGCACAGAATGTTGGCAATCAGCCCCAGCATTTT.

This chain uses TRBV7-9 with TRBJ2-7; 10 bases agree with TRBD1. The junction had 3 bases not matched to a gene; V was cut back by 5 bases and J by 2 bases. Looked up from germline, CDR1 is SEHNR and CDR2 is FQNEAQ (reference sequence). The length of the CDR3 is 14 residues. DNA of the CDR3: TGTGCCAGCAGCGAGACAGGGGGCCCCTACGAGCAGTACTTC. Its protein is CASSETGGPYEQYF.

V usage is TRBV9 and J usage is TRBJ2-3; 9 bases align to TRBD1. The trim removed 5 bases at V and 6 bases at J, leaving 10 bases unmatched. Germline CDR1 is SGDLS and CDR2 is YYNGEE. The CDR3 totals 15 residues. CDR3 amino acids: CASSASVTGGDTQYF. The CDR3 coding sequence is TGTGCCAGCAGTGCATCCGTCACAGGGGGCGATACGCAGTATTTT.

The chain couples TRBV7-2 to TRBJ2-7; 10 bases agree with TRBD2. CDR3 size: 15 residues. In germline, CDR1 is SGHTA, CDR2 FQGNSA. V dropped 1 base and J dropped 4; count of bases not matched to a gene: 4. The CDR3: CASSLVLTSGYEQYF. The DNA for the CDR3 is TGTGCCAGCAGCTTAGTATTGACTAGCGGGTACGAGCAGTACTTC.

This chain connects TRBV5-4 to TRBJ2-2; D unresolved. The CDR3 consists of 14 residues. With 1 base removed from V and 6 bases from J, the gap between germline ends came to 10 bases. Germline V gene data show CDR1 as SGHNT and CDR2 as YYREEE (reference sequence). The CDR3, as DNA: TGTGCCAGCAGCTTGACAGATTGGGCCGGGGAGCTGTTTTTT. Translating it yields CASSLTDWAGELFF.

V is TRBV6-2 or TRBV6-3 and J is TRBJ2-1, with 8 bases matching TRBD1. Germline V gene sequence: CDR1 MNHEY, CDR2 SVGEGT. The CDR3 length is 12 residues. J lost 14 bases, V lost 0 bases, and 3 bases had no gene match. The CDR3 sequence is CASSYSQGAKFF. In DNA, the CDR3 is TGTGCCAGCAGTTACTCGCAGGGGGCGAAGTTCTTC.

The rearrangement uses TRBV28 and TRBJ1-3; TRBD1 matches at 7 bases. Germline values: CDR1 MDHEN, CDR2 SYDVKM. This CDR3 has 17 amino acids. V shed 7 bases, J shed 0 bases, and the junction held 12 bases outside the gene matches. The CDR3 DNA reads as TGTGCCAGCACCCTTGGGGGACAGCCCCGCTCTGGAAACACCATATATTTT. This translates into CASTLGGQPRSGNTIYF.

J is TRBJ2-1 and V is TRBV19; 14 nucleotides line up with TRBD2. Germline V gene sequence: CDR1 LNHDA, CDR2 SQIVND (reference sequence). The CDR3 is 17 residues long. Trimming removed 4 bases from V and 8 bases from J; junction bases left unmatched: 10. For the CDR3, the DNA is TGTGCCAGTAGTAGGGCGGGACTAGCGGGAGTGACGGATGAGCAGTTCTTC. Translated, it gives CASSRAGLAGVTDEQFF.

The chain uses TRBV5-1 and TRBJ2-2; 7 positions match TRBD2. CDR3 length equals 16 residues. The junction had 5 bases not matched to a gene; V was cut back by 0 bases and J by 3 bases. Germline assignment: CDR1 SGHRS and CDR2 YFSETQ. CDR3 protein: CASSLGSAGYTGELFF. In nucleotides, the CDR3 is TGCGCCAGCAGCTTGGGATCAGCGGGATACACCGGGGAGCTGTTTTTT.

V is TRBV14 and J is TRBJ2-7; a weak D match, TRBD1 (6 bases). The V end was cut by 5 bases, the J end by 2 bases, with 16 bases between. Germline loops: CDR1 SGHDN, CDR2 FVKESK. This CDR3 is 15 amino acids long. The CDR3, as DNA: TGTGCCAGCAGCGGAGACCGGGACAAGGCCTACGAGCAGTACTTC. It yields the protein CASSGDRDKAYEQYF.

V gene TRBV5-6 combines with J gene TRBJ2-6, with a tentative D call TRBD2 (6 bases). Germline values: CDR1 SGHDT, CDR2 YYEEEE. V lost 0 bases and J lost 6, with 13 bases in between. The CDR3 has 16 residues. The CDR3 DNA follows: TGTGCCAGCAGCTTGGAGGGACTCCTCTCGGCCAACGTCCTGACTTTC. Translated, it gives CASSLEGLLSANVLTF.

This clone was observed a single time. The CDR3 nucleotides are TGTGCCAGCAGCGCCGGGAGGGGGACTCTATATAATTCACCCCTCCACTTT. Its protein product is CASSAGRGTLYNSPLHF. The chain links TRBV7-2 to TRBJ1-6; D is possibly TRBD1 (6 bases). This CDR3 is built from 17 residues. Trimming removed 5 bases at V and 4 bases at J, with 18 bases between. Germline-derived CDR1 and CDR2 are SGHTA and FQGNSA.

The rearrangement links TRBV5-6 to TRBJ2-3; maybe TRBD1 (6 bases). Looked up from germline, CDR1 is SGHDT and CDR2 is YYEEEE. The CDR3 is 15 amino acids. The V and J ends lost 4 bases and 7 bases respectively, with 19 bases between them. The CDR3 DNA reads TGTGCCAGCAGCCGCAGGACAGTCGGATTCAATACGCAGTATTTT. As protein: CASSRRTVGFNTQYF.

This clone was counted once. The chain employs TRBV18 and TRBJ2-5; 10 bases match TRBD2. Germline V CDR1 and CDR2: KGHSH, LQKENI. This CDR3 is built from 16 residues. V shed 8 bases, J shed 5 bases, and the junction held 14 bases outside the gene matches. CDR3 amino acids: CASRESGLATPETQYF. In DNA, the CDR3 is TGTGCCAGCAGGGAATCGGGACTAGCGACCCCCGAGACCCAGTACTTC.

This clone appeared a single time. The chain recombines TRBV28 with TRBJ1-5; the match to TRBD1 covers 8 bases. V was pared by 7 bases and J by 6 bases, with 11 bases of the junction left unmatched. Germline V gene sequence: CDR1 MDHEN, CDR2 SYDVKM. The CDR3 loop spans 15 amino acids. CDR3 sequence reads: CASTSGTGWGQPQHF. The DNA for the CDR3 is TGTGCCAGCACCTCCGGGACAGGATGGGGTCAGCCCCAGCATTTT. The full variable domain, completed using reference TRBV28 and TRBJ1-5, is DVKVTQSSRYLVKRTGEKVFLECVQDMDHENMFWYRQDPGLGLRLIYFSYDVKMKEKGDIPEGYSVSREKKERFSLILESASTNQTSMYLCASTSGTGWGQPQHFGDGTRLSIL.

This sequence joins TRBV14 and TRBJ2-3, with D unresolved. CDR1 SGHDN and CDR2 FVKESK come from the germline V gene. CDR3 size: 13 residues. The V and J ends lost 2 bases and 2 bases respectively, with 5 bases between them. The CDR3 is CASSQPNTDTQYF. For the CDR3, the DNA is TGTGCCAGCAGCCAACCCAACACAGATACGCAGTATTTT.

The chain recombines TRBV19 with TRBJ1-2, with D perhaps TRBD1 (5 bases). V lost 3 bases to trimming and J lost 8 bases, with 22 bases between them. Germline CDR1 is LNHDA and CDR2 is SQIVND (reference sequence). CDR3 size: 16 residues. The CDR3 protein is CASSMLVGLRVGGYTF. The CDR3 nucleotides are TGTGCCAGTAGTATGTTAGTGGGGCTCCGAGTAGGCGGCTACACCTTC.